The 17 T cell receptor beta chains below were found in one sample sequenced in a study of T cells in Graves' hyperthyroidism and ophthalmopathy. The TCR beta CDR3 regions underwent amplification using RNA transcripts as the source. HTBI primers were employed in a first-round RT-PCR of the TCR CDR3. TCRdb called the multiplex PCR reads again in MiXCR, with one record for every CDR3 protein. The sample consists of hundreds of thousands of distinct CDR3 sequences, 15% to 20% of them appearing once. Sequencing was performed on blood. The receptors were sampled from a woman in her 30s with Graves' hyperthyroidism.

This clonotype was detected many times. V gene TRBV12-3 or TRBV12-4 combines with J gene TRBJ1-2; D is perhaps TRBD1 (5 bases). The V end lost 4 bases, the J end lost 4 bases, and 10 bases lay between the germline ends. There are 13 residues in the CDR3. The CDR3 protein is CASSYGGSYGYTF. In DNA form, the CDR3 reads TGTGCCAGCAGTTACGGGGGTTCCTATGGCTACACCTTC.

In this sample, this clonotype turned up a few times. This sequence joins TRBV6-5 and TRBJ2-1; 9 bases are a match to TRBD2. The ends lost 5 bases at V and 6 bases at J; junction bases unmatched: 20. The CDR3 loop spans 19 amino acids. Germline CDR1 is MNHEY and CDR2 is SVGAGI. The CDR3 DNA reads TGTGCCAGCAGTCTCATTACCGGATTGACCGGGACTAGCTCCAATGAGCAGTTCTTC. Protein product: CASSLITGLTGTSSNEQFF.

In this sample, this clonotype turned up many times. The rearrangement links TRBV29-1 to TRBJ2-1; 10 positions agree with TRBD1. V trimming: 6 bases; J trimming: 1 base; junction bases outside the gene matches: 9. Germline V gene lookup returns CDR1 SQVTM and CDR2 ANQGSEA. The CDR3 is 16 amino acids. The CDR3 here is CSVAPGQGRSYNEQFF. CDR3 DNA: TGCAGCGTGGCCCCGGGACAGGGGAGGTCCTACAATGAGCAGTTCTTC.

This clonotype was observed at least ten times. The chain recombines TRBV30 with TRBJ2-7; D possibly corresponds to TRBD1 (5 bases). This CDR3 comprises 12 residues. V was shortened by 3 bases and J by 6 bases, with 12 bases between the two germline ends. Germline V CDR1 and CDR2: GTSNPN, SVGIG (reference sequence). The CDR3 region is CAWSPTGSEQYF. CDR3 nucleotides: TGTGCCTGGAGCCCTACAGGAAGCGAGCAGTACTTC.

Ten or more counts support this clonotype. This chain links TRBV7-2 with TRBJ1-1; D unclear. V was trimmed by 1 base and J by 4 bases, leaving 13 bases between them. CDR3 size: 15 residues. The germline V gene has CDR1 SGHTA and CDR2 FQGNSA. CDR3 nucleotide sequence: TGTGCCAGCAGCTTAGGCGGACTCCGGAGCACTGAAGCTTTCTTT. It yields the protein CASSLGGLRSTEAFF.

Details on this clonotype: This clone may be a read error of a much larger clone one base away. The V and J genes are TRBV2 and TRBJ2-5; perhaps D is TRBD1 or TRBD2 (6 bases each). V gave up 5 bases and J gave up 5 bases, with 24 bases separating them. CDR1 SNHLY and CDR2 FYNNEI come from the germline V gene. The CDR3 spans 17 residues. The CDR3 here is CASSTLGGGQREETQYF. In DNA form, the CDR3 reads TGTGCCAGCAGTACCCTGGGAGGAGGACAGAGGGAGGAGACCCAGTACTTC.

Note on this clonotype: This may stem from a read error, because a much larger clone lies one nucleotide away. The chain employs TRBV5-1 and TRBJ2-4, with D perhaps assigned TRBD1 or TRBD2 (6 bases each). CDR3 length: 17 residues. CDR1 SGHRS and CDR2 YFSETQ come from the germline V gene. The CDR3 loop is CASSLATGRNVKSIQYF. The CDR3 DNA sequence: TGCGCCAGCAGCTTGGCTACAGGGAGGAATGTCAAAAGCATTCAGTACTTC.

The V and J genes are TRBV9 and TRBJ2-1; no clear D gene. The CDR3 is made up of 13 amino acids. V shed 1 base and J shed 3 bases, with 5 bases lying between them. The germline CDR1 and CDR2 sequences are SGDLS and YYNGEE. CDR3 amino acids: CASSVQDYNEQFF. DNA of the CDR3: TGTGCCAGCAGCGTACAGGACTACAATGAGCAGTTCTTC.

In its sample, this clonotype was seen once. The V and J genes are TRBV9 and TRBJ2-5; the match to TRBD2 covers 12 bases. CDR1 is SGDLS and CDR2 is YYNGEE in the germline V gene. The CDR3 has 16 amino acids. J was trimmed by 4 bases and V by 0 bases; bases with no gene match: 4. The CDR3 sequence: CASSVGLAGGVETQYF. The DNA of the CDR3 is TGTGCCAGCAGCGTAGGTCTAGCGGGAGGGGTAGAGACCCAGTACTTC.

This clonotype was seen many times. The chain is built from TRBV2 and TRBJ2-7; TRBD1 is a possible D gene (6 bases). Trimming left V 6 bases short and J 6 bases short, with 12 bases between. This CDR3 is 12 amino acids long. Germline CDR1 and CDR2: SNHLY and FYNNEI. The CDR3 here is CASSADRREQYF. For the CDR3, the DNA is TGTGCCAGCAGCGCGGACAGACGCGAGCAGTACTTC. Based on the CDR3 plus reference TRBV2 and TRBJ2-7, the full variable domain is EPEVTQTPSHQVTQMGQEVILRCVPISNHLYFYWYRQILGQKVEFLVSFYNNEISEKSEIFDDQFSVERPDGSNFTLKIRSTKLEDSAMYFCASSADRREQYFGPGTRLTVT.

This clonotype was seen at least ten times. V is TRBV5-8 and J is TRBJ2-5; 10 bases are shared with TRBD2. This CDR3 is built from 13 residues. Per the germline V gene, CDR1 is SGHTS and CDR2 is YDEGEE. V lost 2 bases to trimming and J lost 7 bases; unmatched junction nucleotides: 2. CDR3 in amino acids: CASSLAGGGTQYF. CDR3 DNA: TGTGCCAGCAGCTTAGCGGGAGGGGGGACCCAGTACTTC.

The table lists this clonotype with many counts. The chain links TRBV30 to TRBJ2-3, with a tentative D call TRBD1 (6 bases). Trimming left V 0 bases short and J 1 base short, with 11 bases between. The CDR3 contains 15 residues. In germline, CDR1 is GTSNPN, CDR2 SVGIG (reference sequence). The CDR3 DNA is TGTGCCTGGAGTGTGGGCAGGGGTCGCACAGATACGCAGTATTTT. This translates into CAWSVGRGRTDTQYF.

There are many counts of this clonotype. This chain links TRBV2 with TRBJ1-2; D is unresolved. The CDR3 spans 12 residues. V was cut by 7 bases and J by 6 bases, with 12 bases left in between. The germline V gene encodes CDR1 SNHLY and CDR2 FYNNEI. CDR3 DNA sequence: TGTGCCAGCAAGGAGGGAGAGGATGGCTACACCTTC. This gives the protein CASKEGEDGYTF.

In its sample, this clonotype was seen many times. The rearrangement uses TRBV5-1 and TRBJ1-1; D is ambiguous. Trimming took off 0 bases at V and 1 base at J, with 7 bases between the two ends. CDR1 is SGHRS, CDR2 YFSETQ, per germline. The CDR3 has 14 residues. The CDR3 is CASSLAEQNTEAFF. The CDR3 DNA reads as TGCGCCAGCAGCTTGGCCGAACAGAACACTGAAGCTTTCTTT.

This clonotype appeared many times. The chain employs TRBV28 and TRBJ2-7, with D possibly matching TRBD1 (5 bases). Germline values: CDR1 MDHEN, CDR2 SYDVKM. The CDR3 runs to 14 residues. The V and J ends lost 7 bases and 3 bases respectively, with 16 bases between them. The CDR3 nucleotides read TGTGCCAGCAAGTTCCGACCAAGGGGCTACGAGCAGTACTTC. Translating gives CASKFRPRGYEQYF.

This chain links TRBV5-6 with TRBJ1-6, with TRBD1 matching over 7 bases. The CDR3 extends over 16 amino acids. V lost 3 bases, J lost 4 bases, and 7 bases stayed unmatched. Germline values: CDR1 SGHDT, CDR2 YYEEEE. The CDR3 is CASSWGAGGYNSPLHF. CDR3 DNA: TGTGCCAGCAGCTGGGGGGCAGGGGGTTATAATTCACCCCTCCACTTT.

This clonotype was counted at least ten times. The chain has TRBV7-9 and TRBJ2-1; TRBD1 might be the D (7 bases). The CDR3 is 18 residues long. Looked up from germline, CDR1 is SEHNR and CDR2 is FQNEAQ (reference sequence). V lost 4 bases, J lost 4 bases, and 23 bases lay in between. The CDR3: CASSSIYLEGADYNEQFF. CDR3 nucleotides: TGTGCCAGCAGCTCCATATACCTGGAGGGGGCCGATTACAATGAGCAGTTCTTC.